This passage covers 21 T cell receptor beta chains from one sample sequenced in a study of CD8+CD57+ T cells in acquired aplastic anemia. For CDR3 and TCR beta VDJ profiling, genomic DNA was the template used. From the reads, TCRdb called clonotypes with MiXCR, one entry per CDR3 protein. The sample includes about 210,000 distinct CDR3 sequences, roughly 35% of them seen just once. Sequenced sample: sorted CD4+, CD8+, or CD8+CD57+ T cells (not recorded which) from PBMCs. Source of these receptors: a human donor in good health, serving as a control.

This clonotype occurred many times. The chain uses TRBV11-2 and TRBJ2-7; 8 bases agree with TRBD1. The CDR3 consists of 15 residues. The trim removed 1 base at V and 3 bases at J, leaving 5 bases unmatched. The germline V gene has CDR1 SGHAT and CDR2 FQNNGV. CDR3: CASSLGRGLFYEQYF. The CDR3 DNA reads TGTGCCAGCAGCTTAGGCAGGGGGCTTTTCTACGAGCAGTACTTC.

This clonotype was detected ten times or more. V usage is TRBV5-6 and J usage is TRBJ2-5, with no clear D. Between the trimmed V and J ends, which lost 2 bases and 4 bases, there was a span of 9 bases. The CDR3 runs 13 residues. Germline V gene data show CDR1 as SGHDT and CDR2 as YYEEEE. The CDR3 region is CASSFAWIETQYF. CDR3 bases: TGTGCCAGCAGCTTCGCGTGGATAGAGACCCAGTACTTC.

The gene calls are TRBV25-1 and TRBJ1-1; a possible D gene is TRBD1 (6 bases). The CDR3 spans 14 residues. V was pared by 8 bases and J by 3 bases, with 16 bases between. Germline CDR1 reads MGHDK; CDR2 reads SYGVNS. The CDR3 nucleotides read TGTGCCAGCTATTCGGGGGGCTTGGACACTGAAGCTTTCTTT. It is translated as CASYSGGLDTEAFF.

The chain couples TRBV12-5 to TRBJ2-7; perhaps TRBD1 as D (6 bases). CDR1 is LGHNT and CDR2 is FRNRAP in the germline V gene. This CDR3 comprises 14 residues. V lost 1 base, J lost 2 bases, and 9 bases lay in between. The CDR3 protein is CASGLGQGTYEQYF. CDR3 DNA: TGTGCTAGTGGTTTGGGGCAGGGGACCTACGAGCAGTACTTC.

This clonotype was seen at least ten times. This chain links TRBV19 with TRBJ2-7; TRBD1 or TRBD2 may be the D gene (5 bases each). CDR1 and CDR2 (germline): LNHDA, SQIVND (reference sequence). V was shortened by 1 base and J by 3 bases, with 13 bases between the two germline ends. This CDR3 comprises 15 residues. The CDR3: CASSIVGRGYYEQYF. CDR3 in DNA: TGTGCCAGTAGTATAGTTGGACGGGGCTACTACGAGCAGTACTTC.

This clonotype was seen at least ten times. The chain couples TRBV19 to TRBJ1-1; weak D call: TRBD1 (6 bases). This CDR3 is 14 amino acids long. Trimming removed 4 bases at V and 1 base at J, with 10 bases between. In germline, CDR1 is LNHDA, CDR2 SQIVND (reference sequence). As DNA, the CDR3 is TGTGCCAGTAGTAGGAGGGGGACGAACACTGAAGCTTTCTTT. Translation gives CASSRRGTNTEAFF. The entire variable domain, with the rest obtained from reference TRBV19 and TRBJ1-1, is as follows: DGGITQSPKYLFRKEGQNVTLSCEQNLNHDAMYWYRQDPGQGLRLIYYSQIVNDFQKGDIAEGYSVSREKKESFPLTVTSAQKNPTAFYLCASSRRGTNTEAFFGQGTRLTVV.

The chain recombines TRBV7-2 with TRBJ2-1, with 8 bases identical to TRBD2. The V gene end was trimmed by 3 bases and the J gene end by 1 base; junction bases not matched to a gene: 2. The V gene's germline CDR1 is SGHTA and CDR2 FQGNSA. The CDR3 contains 15 residues. The CDR3 nucleotides read TGTGCCAGCAGCTTCGCGGGGGGTTCCTACAATGAGCAGTTCTTC. Its translation is CASSFAGGSYNEQFF.

The V call is TRBV15, the J call TRBJ1-6, with D maybe TRBD1 (5 bases). The CDR3 contains 14 residues. Germline assignment: CDR1 LNHNV and CDR2 YYDKDF (reference sequence). V dropped 11 bases and J dropped 7 bases, with 18 bases sitting between them. The CDR3 DNA reads as TGTGCCGGGGCTAGGGAGCGACCCAATTCACCCCTCCACTTT. Translation: CAGARERPNSPLHF.

This clonotype showed up just a few times. The chain joins TRBV11-1 to TRBJ1-1; D unresolved. V dropped 1 base and J dropped 0 bases, with 9 bases sitting between them. CDR1 is SGHAT, CDR2 FQDESV, per germline (reference sequence). This CDR3 has 15 residues. The CDR3 here is CASSLDRMMNTEAFF. The CDR3 nucleotides are TGTGCCAGCAGCTTAGATAGGATGATGAACACTGAAGCTTTCTTT. The full variable domain, rest sourced from reference TRBV11-1 and TRBJ1-1, is EAEVAQSPRYKITEKSQAVAFWCDPISGHATLYWYRQILGQGPELLVQFQDESVVDDSQLPKDRFSAERLKGVDSTLKIQPAELGDSAMYLCASSLDRMMNTEAFFGQGTRLTVV.

This clonotype appeared many times. The CDR3 DNA reads as TGCAGTGCTACAATACTAGCGGGTCGACGGGAGACCCAGTACTTC. Amino acid sequence: CSATILAGRRETQYF. The chain is built from TRBV20-1 and TRBJ2-5, with 9 bases fitting TRBD2. The CDR3 totals 15 residues. The germline CDR1 and CDR2 sequences are DFQATT and SNEGSKA (reference sequence). The J segment lost 5 bases and the V segment lost 4 bases, leaving 11 bases of the junction unmatched.

This chain joins TRBV6-1 and TRBJ1-5, with D tentatively TRBD1 (5 bases). The CDR3 runs 14 residues. Germline loops: CDR1 MNHNS, CDR2 SASEGT. The CDR3 sequence is CPTIPTGSNQPQHF. DNA for the CDR3: TGTCCCACAATCCCAACAGGAAGCAATCAGCCCCAGCATTTT.

This clonotype was seen just once. The CDR3 coding sequence is TGCAGTGTAGCGGGACAAACGGGTCAGCCCCAGCATTTT. Translation: CSVAGQTGQPQHF. The V gene is TRBV20-1, the J gene TRBJ1-5, with TRBD1 as a possible D gene (6 bases). V was shortened by 7 bases and J by 6 bases, with 16 bases between the two germline ends. CDR3 size: 13 residues. From germline, CDR1 is DFQATT and CDR2 SNEGSKA (reference sequence).

The J gene is TRBJ2-1, the V gene TRBV20-1, with a tentative D call TRBD2 (6 bases). V was clipped by 1 base and J by 8 bases, with 15 bases between them. This CDR3 is 14 amino acids long. Germline V gene data show CDR1 as DFQATT and CDR2 as SNEGSKA (reference sequence). The CDR3 DNA reads as TGCAGTGCTAGAGGGGGACTCCCCCTCGATGAGCAGTTCTTC. It translates to CSARGGLPLDEQFF.

Many counts were recorded for this clonotype. The chain employs TRBV7-9 and TRBJ1-5, with D perhaps matching TRBD1 (5 bases). Germline values: CDR1 SEHNR, CDR2 FQNEAQ (reference sequence). The CDR3 sequence is 15 residues long. Trimming took 2 bases from V and 7 from J, leaving 15 bases between them. CDR3 in DNA: TGTGCCAGCAGCTTATACGACATACCAGGGCAGCCCCAGCATTTT. Its protein product is CASSLYDIPGQPQHF.

There are many counts of this clonotype. This CDR3 reads CASSWTTSNQPQHF. As DNA, the CDR3 is TGTGCCAGCAGTTGGACGACATCCAATCAGCCCCAGCATTTT. V is TRBV2 and J is TRBJ1-5; unclear D gene. Trimming removed 5 bases from V and 3 bases from J, with 11 bases in between. Germline V gives CDR1 SNHLY, CDR2 FYNNEI. CDR3 length: 14 amino acids.

The V call is TRBV6-5, the J call TRBJ2-3; either TRBD1 or TRBD2 may supply D (5 bases each). The CDR3 has 14 amino acids. Trimming took 4 bases from V and 5 from J, leaving 13 bases between them. Germline CDR1 reads MNHEY; CDR2 reads SVGAGI. CDR3 in DNA: TGTGCCAGCAGTTGGCGAGGGGCGCAAGATACGCAGTATTTT. Its protein is CASSWRGAQDTQYF.

This clonotype has just a few counts. The V gene is TRBV12-3 or TRBV12-4, the J gene TRBJ2-1; 9 bases are shared with TRBD2. The junction had 15 bases not matched to a gene; V was cut back by 8 bases and J by 13 bases. CDR3 size: 14 residues. The CDR3 DNA sequence: TGTGCCAGCCGATTGCCTCCGGCTAGCGGGATACAGTTCTTC. Translated: CASRLPPASGIQFF.

Only a few counts were recorded for this clonotype. The V call is TRBV18, the J call TRBJ1-2, with D perhaps TRBD1 (5 bases). V was pared by 3 bases and J by 8 bases, with 13 bases between. CDR1 is KGHSH, CDR2 LQKENI, per germline. The CDR3 sequence is 13 residues long. CDR3 loop: CASSPRSGDGYTF. The DNA for the CDR3 is TGTGCCAGCTCACCTCGTTCTGGGGACGGCTACACCTTC. The variable domain in full, completed from reference TRBV18 and TRBJ1-2, reads NAGVMQNPRHLVRRRGQEARLRCSPMKGHSHVYWYRQLPEEGLKFMVYLQKENIIDESGMPKERFSAEFPKEGPSILRIQQVVRGDSAAYFCASSPRSGDGYTFGSGTRLTVV.

This clonotype was detected ten times or more. The chain employs TRBV7-8 and TRBJ1-1, with D maybe TRBD1 (5 bases). The CDR3 is 13 residues long. Germline lookup yields CDR1 SGHVS and CDR2 FQNEAQ. V lost 5 bases and J 1 base, leaving 8 bases between the germline ends. The CDR3 protein is CASSRGKNTEAFF. DNA of the CDR3: TGTGCCAGCAGCCGGGGGAAGAACACTGAAGCTTTCTTT.

The chain links TRBV29-1 to TRBJ2-7; D might be TRBD1 or TRBD2, each matching 6 bases. CDR1 SQVTM and CDR2 ANQGSEA come from the germline V gene. V was trimmed by 8 bases and J by 8 bases, leaving 16 bases between them. The CDR3 contains 11 residues. The CDR3 sequence: CSLGFGGQQYF. As DNA, the CDR3 is TGCAGCCTAGGGTTTGGGGGGCAGCAGTACTTC.

A few counts support this clonotype. The CDR3 loop is CASSKLAGNTGELFF. The CDR3 DNA sequence: TGTGCCAGCAGCAAACTAGCGGGTAACACCGGGGAGCTGTTTTTT. The chain combines TRBV11-2 with TRBJ2-2, with 9 bases aligning to TRBD2. This CDR3 has 15 residues. Trimming at V came to 5 bases and at J to 2 bases, leaving 3 bases not matched to a gene. Germline V gene lookup returns CDR1 SGHAT and CDR2 FQNNGV.